A single T cell receptor (beta chain) is shown here with its context. Its specificity is unknown. Second doses were pooled across both intervals (about 4 or about 12 weeks). Here immunoSEQ multiplex PCR was the method, and the copy in TCRdb shows in-frame clones only, minus some. The sample contains roughly 150,000 clones, around 94% of which appear only once. V lost 0 bases to trimming and J lost 10 bases; unmatched junction nucleotides: 3. Germline CDR1 GTSNPN, CDR2 SVGIG (reference sequence). The CDR3 is 14 residues long. This entry is derived from a study of T cell responses to AZD1222 COVID-19 vaccine. Study-wide results and caveats: Per reports, nearly half of all spike-specific TCRs target regions that are unmutated in variants. Donors, mostly white British, included more females; clonal diversity was possibly underestimated. Spike-specific TCR breadth and depth were elevated following two AZD1222 doses.

This clonotype was obtained from an adult who received the AZD1222 COVID-19 vaccine. The starting material was peripheral blood, obtained 28 days after the second AZD1222 dose. V is TRBV30 and J is TRBJ2-3, with 14 nucleotides matching TRBD2. CDR3 in amino acids: CAWSVGLAGEAQYF. The DNA of the CDR3 is TGTGCCTGGAGTGTGGGACTAGCGGGAGAAGCGCAGTATTTT.